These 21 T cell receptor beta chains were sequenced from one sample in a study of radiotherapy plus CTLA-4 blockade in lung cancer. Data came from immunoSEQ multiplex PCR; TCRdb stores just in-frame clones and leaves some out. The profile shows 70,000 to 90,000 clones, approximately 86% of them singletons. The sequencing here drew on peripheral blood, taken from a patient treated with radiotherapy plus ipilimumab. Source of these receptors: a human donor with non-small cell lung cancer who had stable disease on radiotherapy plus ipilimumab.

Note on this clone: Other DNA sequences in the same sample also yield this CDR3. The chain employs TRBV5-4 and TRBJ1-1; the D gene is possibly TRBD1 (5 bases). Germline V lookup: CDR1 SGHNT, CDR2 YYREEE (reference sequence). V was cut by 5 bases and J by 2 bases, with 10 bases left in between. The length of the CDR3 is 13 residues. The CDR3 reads CASRTGGNTEAFF. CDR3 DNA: TGTGCCAGCAGAACAGGAGGTAACACTGAAGCTTTCTTT. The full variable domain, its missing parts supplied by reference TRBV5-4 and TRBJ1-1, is ETGVTQSPTHLIKTRGQQVTLRCSSQSGHNTVSWYQQALGQGPQFIFQYYREEENGRGNFPPRFSGLQFPNYSSELNVNALELDDSALYLCASRTGGNTEAFFGQGTRLTVV.

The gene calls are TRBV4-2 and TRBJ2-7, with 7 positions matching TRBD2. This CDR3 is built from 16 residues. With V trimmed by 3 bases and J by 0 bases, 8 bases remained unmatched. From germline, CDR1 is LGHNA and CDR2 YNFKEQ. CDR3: CASSQGSGDSSYEQYF. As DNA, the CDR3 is TGTGCCAGCAGCCAGGGGAGCGGGGATAGCTCCTACGAGCAGTACTTC.

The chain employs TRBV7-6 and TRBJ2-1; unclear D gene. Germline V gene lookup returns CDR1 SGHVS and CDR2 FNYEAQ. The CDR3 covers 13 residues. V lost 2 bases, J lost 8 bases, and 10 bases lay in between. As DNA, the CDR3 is TGTGCCAGCAGCTTAAATAAGGGCTATGAGCAGTTCTTC. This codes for CASSLNKGYEQFF. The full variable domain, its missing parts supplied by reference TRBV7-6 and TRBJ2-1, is GAGVSQSPRYKVTKRGQDVALRCDPISGHVSLYWYRQALGQGPEFLTYFNYEAQQDKSGLPNDRFSAERPEGSISTLTIQRTEQRDSAMYRCASSLNKGYEQFFGPGTRLTVL.

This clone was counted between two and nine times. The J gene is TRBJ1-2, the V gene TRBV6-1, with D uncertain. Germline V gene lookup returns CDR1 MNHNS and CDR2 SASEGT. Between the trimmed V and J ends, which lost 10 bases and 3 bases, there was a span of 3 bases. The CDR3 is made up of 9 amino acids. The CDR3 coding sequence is TGTGCCACTGACTATGGCTACACCTTC. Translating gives CATDYGYTF.

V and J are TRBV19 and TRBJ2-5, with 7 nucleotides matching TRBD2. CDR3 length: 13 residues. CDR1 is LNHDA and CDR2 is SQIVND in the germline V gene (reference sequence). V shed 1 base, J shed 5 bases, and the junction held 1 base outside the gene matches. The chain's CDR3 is CASSIGAGETQYF. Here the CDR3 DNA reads TGTGCCAGTAGTATAGGAGCGGGGGAGACCCAGTACTTC. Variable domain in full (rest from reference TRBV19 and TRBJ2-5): DGGITQSPKYLFRKEGQNVTLSCEQNLNHDAMYWYRQDPGQGLRLIYYSQIVNDFQKGDIAEGYSVSREKKESFPLTVTSAQKNPTAFYLCASSIGAGETQYFGPGTRLLVL.

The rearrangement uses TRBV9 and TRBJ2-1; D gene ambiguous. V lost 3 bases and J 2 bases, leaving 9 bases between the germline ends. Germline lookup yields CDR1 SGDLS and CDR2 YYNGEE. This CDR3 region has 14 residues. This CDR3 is CASSEGEPYNEQFF. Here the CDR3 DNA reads TGTGCCAGCAGCGAGGGCGAGCCCTACAATGAGCAGTTCTTC. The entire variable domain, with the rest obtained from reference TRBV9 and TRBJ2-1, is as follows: DSGVTQTPKHLITATGQRVTLRCSPRSGDLSVYWYQQSLDQGLQFLIQYYNGEERAKGNILERFSAQQFPDLHSELNLSSLELGDSALYFCASSEGEPYNEQFFGPGTRLTVL.

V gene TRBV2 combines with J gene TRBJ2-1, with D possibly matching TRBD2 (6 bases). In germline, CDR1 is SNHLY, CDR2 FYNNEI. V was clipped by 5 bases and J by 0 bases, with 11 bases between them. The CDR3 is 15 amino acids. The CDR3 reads CASSLGGSSYNEQFF. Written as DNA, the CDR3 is TGTGCCAGCAGTCTCGGGGGTTCCTCCTACAATGAGCAGTTCTTC. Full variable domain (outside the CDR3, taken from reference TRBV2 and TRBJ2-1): EPEVTQTPSHQVTQMGQEVILRCVPISNHLYFYWYRQILGQKVEFLVSFYNNEISEKSEIFDDQFSVERPDGSNFTLKIRSTKLEDSAMYFCASSLGGSSYNEQFFGPGTRLTVL.

The CDR3 loop reads CATNQGSYNEQFF. DNA of the CDR3: TGTGCCACCAACCAGGGATCCTACAATGAGCAGTTCTTC. The V call is TRBV19, the J call TRBJ2-1, with a tentative D call TRBD1 (5 bases). V lost 10 bases and J lost 1, with 11 bases in between. CDR1 LNHDA and CDR2 SQIVND come from the germline V gene (reference sequence). The CDR3 spans 13 residues.

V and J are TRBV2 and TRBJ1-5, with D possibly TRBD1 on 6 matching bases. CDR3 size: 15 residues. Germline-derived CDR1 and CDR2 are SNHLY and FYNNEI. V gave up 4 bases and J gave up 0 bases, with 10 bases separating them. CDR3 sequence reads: CASSADSYSNQPQHF. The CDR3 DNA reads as TGTGCCAGCAGTGCGGACAGTTATAGCAATCAGCCCCAGCATTTT. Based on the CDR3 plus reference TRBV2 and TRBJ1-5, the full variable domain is EPEVTQTPSHQVTQMGQEVILRCVPISNHLYFYWYRQILGQKVEFLVSFYNNEISEKSEIFDDQFSVERPDGSNFTLKIRSTKLEDSAMYFCASSADSYSNQPQHFGDGTRLSIL.

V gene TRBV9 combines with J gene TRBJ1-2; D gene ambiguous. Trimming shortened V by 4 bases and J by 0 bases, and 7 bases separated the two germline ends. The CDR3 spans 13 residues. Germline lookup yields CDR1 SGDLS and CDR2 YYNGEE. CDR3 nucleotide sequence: TGTGCCAGCAGCTTGAACTCTAACTATGGCTACACCTTC. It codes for CASSLNSNYGYTF.

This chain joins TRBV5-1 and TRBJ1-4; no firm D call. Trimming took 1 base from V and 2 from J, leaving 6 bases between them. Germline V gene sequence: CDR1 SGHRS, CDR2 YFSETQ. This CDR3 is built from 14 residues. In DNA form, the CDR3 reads TGCGCCAGCAGCTTGTCCGGGACTAATGAAAAACTGTTTTTT. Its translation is CASSLSGTNEKLFF.

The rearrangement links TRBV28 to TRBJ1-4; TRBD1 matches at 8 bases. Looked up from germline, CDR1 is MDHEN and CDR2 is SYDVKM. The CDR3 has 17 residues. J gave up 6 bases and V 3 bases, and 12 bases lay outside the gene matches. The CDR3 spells CASSFIYRQGLDEKLFF. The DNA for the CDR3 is TGTGCCAGCAGTTTCATATACAGACAGGGGTTGGATGAAAAACTGTTTTTT.

This chain's CDR3 is CAWRSDRAEQYF. The CDR3 DNA sequence: TGTGCCTGGCGCTCCGACAGGGCCGAGCAGTACTTC. The chain combines TRBV30 with TRBJ2-7; 7 bases match TRBD1. Germline V lookup: CDR1 GTSNPN, CDR2 SVGIG (reference sequence). Germline trimming cut 5 bases from V and 6 bases from J; bases unmatched to any gene: 7. The CDR3 length is 12 residues.

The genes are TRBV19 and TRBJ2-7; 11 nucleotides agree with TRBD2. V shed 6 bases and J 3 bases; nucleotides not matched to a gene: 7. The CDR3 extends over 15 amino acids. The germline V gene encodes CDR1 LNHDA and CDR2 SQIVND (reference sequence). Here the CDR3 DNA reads TGTGCCAGTAGATGGGGACTAGCGGAGATCTACGAGCAGTACTTC. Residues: CASRWGLAEIYEQYF.

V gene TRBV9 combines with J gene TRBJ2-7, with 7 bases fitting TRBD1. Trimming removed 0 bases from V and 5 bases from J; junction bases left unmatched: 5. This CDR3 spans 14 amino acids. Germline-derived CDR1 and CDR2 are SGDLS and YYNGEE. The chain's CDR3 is CASSVGTGLDEQYF. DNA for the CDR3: TGTGCCAGCAGCGTAGGGACAGGACTTGACGAGCAGTACTTC.

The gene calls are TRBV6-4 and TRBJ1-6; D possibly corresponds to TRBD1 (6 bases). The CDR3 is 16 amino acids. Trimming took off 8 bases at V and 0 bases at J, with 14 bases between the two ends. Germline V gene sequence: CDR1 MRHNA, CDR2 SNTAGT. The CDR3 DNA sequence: TGTGCCAGCGTTTCCGGGGGCGCCTCCTATAATTCACCCCTCCACTTT. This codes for CASVSGGASYNSPLHF.

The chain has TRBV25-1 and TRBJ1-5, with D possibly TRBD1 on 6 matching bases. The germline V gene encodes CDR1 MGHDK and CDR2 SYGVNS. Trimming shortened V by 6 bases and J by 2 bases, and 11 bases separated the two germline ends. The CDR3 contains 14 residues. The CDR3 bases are TGTGCCAGCAGGGGGGGCGCGGGCAATCAGCCCCAGCATTTT. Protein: CASRGGAGNQPQHF.

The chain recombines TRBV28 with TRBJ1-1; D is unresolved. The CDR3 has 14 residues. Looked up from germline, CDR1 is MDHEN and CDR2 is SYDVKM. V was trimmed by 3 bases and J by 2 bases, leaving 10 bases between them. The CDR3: CASSLVQANTEAFF. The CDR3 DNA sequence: TGTGCCAGCAGTTTGGTCCAGGCTAACACTGAAGCTTTCTTT. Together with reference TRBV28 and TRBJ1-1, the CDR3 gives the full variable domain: DVKVTQSSRYLVKRTGEKVFLECVQDMDHENMFWYRQDPGLGLRLIYFSYDVKMKEKGDIPEGYSVSREKKERFSLILESASTNQTSMYLCASSLVQANTEAFFGQGTRLTVV.

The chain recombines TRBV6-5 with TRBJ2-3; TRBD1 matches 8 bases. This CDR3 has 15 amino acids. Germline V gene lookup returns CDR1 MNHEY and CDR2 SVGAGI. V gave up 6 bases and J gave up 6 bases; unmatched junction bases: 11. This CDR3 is CASRVGQGGRDTQYF. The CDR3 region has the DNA TGTGCCAGCAGGGTAGGACAGGGCGGAAGGGATACGCAGTATTTT.

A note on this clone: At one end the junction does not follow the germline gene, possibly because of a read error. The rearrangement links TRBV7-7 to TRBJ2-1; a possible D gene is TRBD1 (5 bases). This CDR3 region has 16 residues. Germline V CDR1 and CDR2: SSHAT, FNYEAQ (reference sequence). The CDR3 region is CASSLRADSSYNEQFF. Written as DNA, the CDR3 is TGTGCTAGCAGCTTACGCGCCGACAGCTCCTACAATGAGCAGTTCTTC.

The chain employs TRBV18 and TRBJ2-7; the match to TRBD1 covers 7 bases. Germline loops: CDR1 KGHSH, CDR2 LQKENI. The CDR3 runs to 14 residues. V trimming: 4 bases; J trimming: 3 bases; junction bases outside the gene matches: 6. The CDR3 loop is CASSRSGQIYEQYF. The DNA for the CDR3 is TGTGCCAGCTCACGATCGGGACAGATCTACGAGCAGTACTTC.